The 19 T cell receptor beta chains given below trace back to one sample, sequenced in a study of beta chain features in type 1 diabetes. General study findings and limits: All four CD4+ subsets of Type 1 diabetes patients contained TCRB CDR3s that were moderately but significantly shorter.

Their target antigens are unknown. Reverse transcription of all isolated RNA meant that expressed TCRB transcripts were sequenced. Repertoires were generated with immunoSEQ multiplex PCR, while TCRdb's copy carries only in-frame clones and drops some. The data show 250,000 to 300,000 clones, approximately 15% seen once. Material: naive CD4+ T cells from blood. These receptors were obtained from a man younger than 45 with type 1 diabetes.

Only a few counts were recorded for this clone. This chain uses TRBV11-1 with TRBJ1-1, with 7 positions matching TRBD1. J was trimmed by 7 bases and V by 5 bases; bases with no gene match: 4. The CDR3 is 12 residues long. Per germline, CDR1 SGHAT and CDR2 FQDESV (reference sequence). The CDR3, as DNA: TGTGCCAGCAGCCAGGGGGGCGGTGAAGCTTTCTTT. Translating it yields CASSQGGGEAFF.

This rearrangement joins TRBV11-2 to TRBJ1-3; D unclear. Trimming shortened V by 3 bases and J by 0 bases, and 9 bases separated the two germline ends. The CDR3 is made up of 15 amino acids. CDR1 is SGHAT, CDR2 FQNNGV, per germline. The CDR3 region is CASSLGFHSGNTIYF. The CDR3, as DNA: TGTGCCAGCAGCTTGGGCTTCCACTCTGGAAACACCATATATTTT.

This clone was counted a few times. The V gene is TRBV7-3, the J gene TRBJ2-3; TRBD1 matches 8 bases. Trimming took 3 bases from V and 3 from J; bases not matched to a gene: 2. This CDR3 has 14 residues. Looked up from germline, CDR1 is SGHTA and CDR2 is FQGTGA. The CDR3 DNA sequence: TGTGCCAGCAGCTTTCGGACAGGGACAGATACGCAGTATTTT. Its protein is CASSFRTGTDTQYF.

The chain employs TRBV28 and TRBJ1-2, with TRBD1 identical over 12 bases. V dropped 6 bases and J dropped 7; count of bases not matched to a gene: 12. CDR3 length: 16 residues. The germline V gene encodes CDR1 MDHEN and CDR2 SYDVKM. The CDR3 DNA follows: TGTGCCAGCAGGCGCGAAGGGACAGGGGGCCTATTTGGCTACACCTTC. This encodes CASRREGTGGLFGYTF.

At least ten counts were recorded for this clone. V usage is TRBV9 and J usage is TRBJ2-6; D is possibly TRBD1 (5 bases). This CDR3 has 15 amino acids. Germline V CDR1 and CDR2: SGDLS, YYNGEE. V lost 7 bases and J lost 1, with 12 bases in between. The CDR3: CASSSGISGANVLTF. CDR3 DNA: TGTGCCAGCTCCTCAGGGATTTCTGGGGCCAACGTCCTGACTTTC.

The J gene is TRBJ2-1, the V gene TRBV7-3, with a tentative D call TRBD2 (5 bases). The germline V gene has CDR1 SGHTA and CDR2 FQGTGA. This CDR3 has 14 amino acids. Trimming left V 7 bases short and J 0 bases short, with 10 bases between. For the CDR3, the DNA is TGTGCCAGCAAATCGGCGGGCTCCTACAATGAGCAGTTCTTC. It specifies CASKSAGSYNEQFF.

The sample holds a few counts of this clone. The CDR3 reads CASSGSPSGTDTQYF. As DNA, the CDR3 is TGTGCCTCAAGCGGTAGCCCCTCTGGCACAGATACGCAGTATTTT. The gene calls are TRBV30 and TRBJ2-3, with a possible D match to TRBD2 (5 bases). Trimming removed 7 bases at V and 1 base at J, with 18 bases between. This CDR3 contains 15 residues. Per germline, CDR1 GTSNPN and CDR2 SVGIG (reference sequence).

This clone was seen more than once but under ten times. The genes are TRBV7-9 and TRBJ2-7, with 12 nucleotides matching TRBD2. The CDR3 is 14 residues long. Per germline, CDR1 SEHNR and CDR2 FQNEAQ (reference sequence). The J segment lost 7 bases and the V segment lost 6 bases, leaving 7 bases of the junction unmatched. The DNA of the CDR3 is TGTGCCAGCAGTATACTAGCGGGAGGAGGAGAGCAGTACTTC. Its protein product is CASSILAGGGEQYF.

This clone occurred a few times. This rearrangement joins TRBV28 to TRBJ2-1, with D possibly matching TRBD1 (6 bases). Trimming removed 5 bases from V and 2 bases from J, with 13 bases in between. Germline loops: CDR1 MDHEN, CDR2 SYDVKM. This CDR3 is built from 15 residues. The CDR3 bases are TGTGCCAGCAGTCCCTCGGACAGCGCCTACAATGAGCAGTTCTTC. Its translation: CASSPSDSAYNEQFF.

The chain couples TRBV19 to TRBJ2-1, with 13 bases fitting TRBD2. The CDR3 length is 18 residues. Germline CDR1 reads LNHDA; CDR2 reads SQIVND (reference sequence). Trimming took 3 bases from V and 8 from J; bases not matched to a gene: 13. The CDR3 nucleotides are TGTGCCAGTAGTATTGGGACTAGCGGGACGTTAGCTTACGATGAGCAGTTCTTC. Amino acids: CASSIGTSGTLAYDEQFF.

This clone occurred a few times. This chain uses TRBV28 with TRBJ2-3; 7 bases match TRBD1. Germline-derived CDR1 and CDR2 are MDHEN and SYDVKM. This CDR3 region has 12 residues. The V segment lost 6 bases and the J segment 10 bases; nucleotides outside the gene matches: 7. The CDR3, as DNA: TGTGCCAGCAGCCCGACAGGGTTTGCGCAGTATTTT. Its protein product is CASSPTGFAQYF.

This chain uses TRBV18 with TRBJ1-2; unclear D gene. V lost 4 bases, J lost 2 bases, and 14 bases lay in between. The CDR3 has 15 amino acids. Germline V lookup: CDR1 KGHSH, CDR2 LQKENI. This chain's CDR3 is CASSRERELNYGYTF. The CDR3 region has the DNA TGTGCCAGCTCACGTGAGAGGGAGTTGAACTATGGCTACACCTTC.

The gene calls are TRBV6-5 and TRBJ2-1, with TRBD2 matching 9 bases. V shed 5 bases, J shed 8 bases, and the junction held 10 bases outside the gene matches. The CDR3 sequence is 15 residues long. Germline V gives CDR1 MNHEY, CDR2 SVGAGI. CDR3 DNA: TGTGCCAGCAGTCCCCTCGCGGGAGGGCCCCATGAGCAGTTCTTC. Residues: CASSPLAGGPHEQFF.

This clone occurred a few times. The J gene is TRBJ2-7, the V gene TRBV5-1; the D is unclear. Germline V gene lookup returns CDR1 SGHRS and CDR2 YFSETQ. Between the trimmed V and J ends, which lost 0 bases and 6 bases, there was a span of 7 bases. This CDR3 comprises 12 residues. CDR3 loop: CASSLDVAEQYF. The CDR3 nucleotides are TGCGCCAGCAGCTTGGATGTAGCCGAGCAGTACTTC.

This clone was seen a few times. This chain joins TRBV5-1 and TRBJ2-7; tentatively, D is TRBD2 (5 bases). In germline, CDR1 is SGHRS, CDR2 YFSETQ. The CDR3 spans 15 residues. Trimming removed 0 bases from V and 3 bases from J, with 13 bases in between. The CDR3 sequence is CASSLGSRGGYEQYF. The CDR3 DNA follows: TGCGCCAGCAGCTTGGGTTCTCGGGGTGGCTACGAGCAGTACTTC.

A remark on this clone: Sequence at one end of the junction differs from germline and may be a read error. This chain joins TRBV25-1 and TRBJ2-1, with 16 bases that match TRBD2. CDR1 and CDR2 from the germline V gene are MGHDK and SYGVNS. The CDR3 has 14 residues. The CDR3: CASSEPGLAGGPVF. CDR3 in DNA: TGTGCCAGCAGTGAACCGGGACTAGCGGGAGGGCCCGTCTTC.

The CDR3 bases are TGTGCCAGCACAAGCGGGAGTCAAGAGACCCAGTACTTC. Residues: CASTSGSQETQYF. J is TRBJ2-5 and V is TRBV18; 8 nucleotides match TRBD2. CDR3 size: 13 residues. Trimming took 8 bases from V and 2 from J; bases not matched to a gene: 4. CDR1 is KGHSH and CDR2 is LQKENI in the germline V gene.

The rearrangement joins TRBV18 to TRBJ2-7; TRBD2 matches at 7 bases. CDR1 KGHSH and CDR2 LQKENI come from the germline V gene. This CDR3 is built from 14 residues. J was trimmed by 6 bases and V by 0 bases; bases with no gene match: 5. The CDR3 nucleotides read TGTGCCAGCTCACCACCGAGCGGGGCCGTCGAGCAGTACTTC. This codes for CASSPPSGAVEQYF.

The chain couples TRBV25-1 to TRBJ2-7; 11 nucleotides agree with TRBD2. The ends lost 3 bases at V and 1 base at J; junction bases unmatched: 5. This CDR3 region has 16 residues. The germline V gene encodes CDR1 MGHDK and CDR2 SYGVNS. CDR3 DNA sequence: TGTGCCAGCAGTGATGAAGGGACTAGCGGATCCTACGAGCAGTACTTC. Translated, it gives CASSDEGTSGSYEQYF.